The following is a T cell receptor beta chain sequence with its context. The sample belongs to a study of blood T cell repertoires in COVID-19. Study as a whole: PBMCs, B-cell-depleted T cells, or T cells provided the cDNA or gDNA that made up the material.

Study processing details: Using reference gene primer amplification, nucleated cell counts were estimated. TCRdb keeps only in-frame clones here, not all; method: immunoSEQ multiplex PCR. V and J calls and clone size follow that table, whereas D and trimming were derived from the DNA. The profile covers approximately 250,000 clones, with over 90% appearing a single time and more than 0.65% taken by the ten largest. Seattle-derived patients entered the study during active infection and were followed longitudinally. The ends lost 4 bases at V and 6 bases at J; junction bases unmatched: 5. CDR3 size: 15 residues. Germline CDR1 reads LNHDA; CDR2 reads SQIVND (reference sequence).

V usage is TRBV19 and J usage is TRBJ1-5, with TRBD1 matching over 11 bases. The TCR sequence derives from a man aged 25 to 40 with COVID-19, enrolled during active disease. The sequencing input was peripheral blood. DNA of the CDR3: TGTGCCAGTAGTACTCGGGACAGGGGGGGTCAGCCCCAGCATTTT. Translating it yields CASSTRDRGGQPQHF.